The source of this TCR beta chain is a study of technical replicates of blood from several donors. The assay was immunoSEQ multiplex PCR, and TCRdb's table has in-frame clones only and misses some. This sample has about 58,000 clones, with around 91% found just once. This TCR came from a human donor in good health. Some clones in this sample may be carry-over from other donors' samples. Sequencing was done on a sample of PBMCs.

The CDR3 bases are TGTGCCATCAGTGCAGACAGGGGCAGTGAAAAACTGTTTTTT. The encoded protein is CAISADRGSEKLFF. The V call is TRBV10-3, the J call TRBJ1-4; 8 bases are shared with TRBD1. V lost 4 bases, J lost 7 bases, and 5 bases stayed unmatched. Germline CDR1 reads ENHRY; CDR2 reads SYGVKD. The CDR3 has 14 residues.